The 26 T cell receptor beta chains below all came from one sample that was sequenced in a study of vaccination effects on CD4 cells after COVID-19. Data came from immunoSEQ multiplex PCR; TCRdb stores just in-frame clones and leaves some out. Of fewer than 85,000 clones in the sample, roughly 79% were seen once. Antigen-specific CD4+ T cells were expanded with viral peptide pools in the ViraFEST assay before sequencing. With about 9 days of culture completed, CD4+ T cells were isolated. The healthy vaccine recipients, who had no prior SARS-CoV-2 infection, showed negative nucleocapsid antibodies. These TCRs are of unknown antigen specificity. Sequenced here: CD4+ T cells from PBMCs cultured with SARS-CoV-2 spike peptides, sampled before COVID-19 vaccination. The receptor set was obtained from a human donor who received a COVID-19 vaccine.

The J gene is TRBJ1-4, the V gene TRBV6-6, with a possible D match to TRBD1 (5 bases). Trimming took off 6 bases at V and 7 bases at J, with 12 bases between the two ends. Per germline, CDR1 MNHNY and CDR2 SVGAGI (reference sequence). The CDR3 loop spans 13 amino acids. CDR3: CASRPGTTEKLFF. CDR3 sequence (DNA): TGTGCCAGCAGGCCGGGGACGACTGAAAAACTGTTTTTT.

The V and J genes are TRBV18 and TRBJ2-5; D uncertain. Germline loops: CDR1 KGHSH, CDR2 LQKENI. V lost 4 bases and J 4 bases, leaving 10 bases between the germline ends. The CDR3 sequence is 13 residues long. CDR3 coding DNA: TGTGCCAGCTCACAGGGCGTAGGAGAGACCCAGTACTTC. Translation gives CASSQGVGETQYF.

The rearrangement joins TRBV5-1 to TRBJ2-2, with 7 nucleotides matching TRBD1. The V segment lost 5 bases and the J segment 4 bases; nucleotides outside the gene matches: 11. The germline V gene has CDR1 SGHRS and CDR2 YFSETQ. The CDR3 is made up of 16 amino acids. The CDR3 sequence is CASSWTVGGSTGELFF. In nucleotides, the CDR3 is TGCGCCAGCAGTTGGACCGTAGGGGGCTCCACCGGGGAGCTGTTTTTT. Full variable domain (missing parts from reference TRBV5-1 and TRBJ2-2): KAGVTQTPRYLIKTRGQQVTLSCSPISGHRSVSWYQQTPGQGLQFLFEYFSETQRNKGNFPGRFSGRQFSNSRSEMNVSTLELGDSALYLCASSWTVGGSTGELFFGEGSRLTVL.

The chain's CDR3 is CASRPGQGYGYTF. CDR3 nucleotide sequence: TGTGCCAGTAGGCCCGGACAGGGTTACGGCTACACCTTC. The chain combines TRBV19 with TRBJ1-2; TRBD1 aligns across 8 bases. With 6 bases clipped from V and 8 bases from J, the junction kept 8 bases outside the gene matches. This CDR3 has 13 residues. CDR1 and CDR2 (germline): LNHDA, SQIVND (reference sequence).

This clone was counted once. The gene calls are TRBV5-1 and TRBJ2-5; 10 bases are a match to TRBD1. Germline V lookup: CDR1 SGHRS, CDR2 YFSETQ. The V gene end was trimmed by 5 bases and the J gene end by 5 bases; junction bases not matched to a gene: 12. This CDR3 is built from 16 residues. The CDR3 reads CASRVGSSGQGETQYF. CDR3 nucleotide sequence: TGCGCCAGCAGGGTCGGATCGTCGGGACAGGGGGAGACCCAGTACTTC.

J is TRBJ1-1 and V is TRBV5-1; no firm D call. This CDR3 is built from 14 residues. V lost 0 bases to trimming and J lost 2 bases, with 8 bases between them. Germline V gives CDR1 SGHRS, CDR2 YFSETQ. CDR3 residues: CASSLDGRNTEAFF. The CDR3 region has the DNA TGCGCCAGCAGCTTGGATGGCAGAAACACTGAAGCTTTCTTT.

The chain links TRBV24-1 to TRBJ1-2, with D tentatively TRBD1 (5 bases). Trimming removed 4 bases from V and 5 bases from J, with 16 bases in between. Germline V CDR1 and CDR2: KGHDR, SFDVKD. The CDR3 covers 15 residues. The CDR3 sequence: CATSDRGRGGYGYTF. The CDR3 DNA is TGTGCCACCAGTGACCGGGGCAGAGGCGGGTATGGCTACACCTTC.

This clone was seen a handful of times. This chain joins TRBV2 and TRBJ1-1; 12 nucleotides line up with TRBD1. Germline values: CDR1 SNHLY, CDR2 FYNNEI. The CDR3 is made up of 15 amino acids. With V trimmed by 5 bases and J by 5 bases, 6 bases remained unmatched. The CDR3 protein is CASSTGDRGRTEAFF. CDR3 in DNA: TGTGCCAGCAGTACTGGGGACAGGGGGCGAACTGAAGCTTTCTTT.

The chain links TRBV7-2 to TRBJ2-7; D is unresolved. Deletions cut 1 base from V and 5 bases from J, with 21 bases between. CDR3 length: 17 residues. From germline, CDR1 is SGHTA and CDR2 FQGNSA. CDR3 coding DNA: TGTGCCAGCAGCTTAGGTCGAGTCGGTAAAGGGCTCAACGAGCAGTACGTC. Protein sequence: CASSLGRVGKGLNEQYV.

V and J are TRBV13 and TRBJ1-1; D perhaps matches TRBD1 (6 bases). CDR3 length equals 14 residues. Germline V lookup: CDR1 PRHDT, CDR2 FYEKMQ (reference sequence). V gave up 6 bases and J gave up 2 bases, with 13 bases separating them. In DNA form, the CDR3 reads TGTGCCAGCAGACAGGGACGGATAAACACTGAAGCTTTCTTT. Protein: CASRQGRINTEAFF.

The CDR3 reads CASSVRQGRDEKLFF. CDR3 nucleotides: TGTGCCAGCAGCGTGCGACAGGGGCGGGATGAAAAACTGTTTTTT. J is TRBJ1-4 and V is TRBV9, with 8 nucleotides matching TRBD1. The V and J ends lost 2 bases and 6 bases, in that order; junction bases with no gene match: 6. The CDR3 has 15 residues. CDR1 SGDLS and CDR2 YYNGEE come from the germline V gene.

V is TRBV30 and J is TRBJ1-1, with D unclear. Per the germline V gene, CDR1 is GTSNPN and CDR2 is SVGIG (reference sequence). The CDR3 extends over 14 amino acids. With 1 base removed from V and 6 bases from J, the gap between germline ends came to 15 bases. In nucleotides, the CDR3 is TGTGCCTGGAGTGCCCAGATGATGAGCGCTGAAGCTTTCTTT. Protein sequence: CAWSAQMMSAEAFF.

The rearrangement joins TRBV5-8 to TRBJ1-1; D call uncertain. The germline gives CDR1 SGHTS, CDR2 YDEGEE. Trimming removed 7 bases at V and 3 bases at J, with 28 bases between. The CDR3 sequence is 18 residues long. The CDR3 is CASPVLGRHGNKHTEAFF. The CDR3 DNA reads TGTGCCAGCCCTGTTCTTGGCCGTCACGGAAACAAGCACACTGAAGCTTTCTTT.

V usage is TRBV4-2 and J usage is TRBJ1-6; D remains unclear. V lost 7 bases to trimming and J lost 0 bases, with 7 bases between them. This CDR3 spans 14 amino acids. Looked up from germline, CDR1 is LGHNA and CDR2 is YNFKEQ. CDR3 coding DNA: TGTGCCAGCACGGAGAGCTCCTATAATTCACCCCTCCACTTT. This codes for CASTESSYNSPLHF.

The chain joins TRBV15 to TRBJ2-4, with TRBD2 as a possible D gene (6 bases). This CDR3 is built from 14 residues. V shed 4 bases and J shed 6 bases, with 13 bases lying between them. CDR1 LNHNV and CDR2 YYDKDF come from the germline V gene (reference sequence). The CDR3 is CATSKVEGRNIQYF. CDR3 DNA: TGTGCCACCAGCAAAGTGGAGGGGCGAAACATTCAGTACTTC.

There are many counts of this clone. This rearrangement joins TRBV7-3 to TRBJ1-1, with D hard to call. There are 13 residues in the CDR3. V was pared by 3 bases and J by 5 bases, with 10 bases between. The germline V gene encodes CDR1 SGHTA and CDR2 FQGTGA. The CDR3 coding sequence is TGTGCCAGCAGCTTGTCAAGGGAGACTGAAGCTTTCTTT. Translating it yields CASSLSRETEAFF.

V and J are TRBV5-6 and TRBJ2-7, with D possibly matching TRBD1 (5 bases). Germline V gene lookup returns CDR1 SGHDT and CDR2 YYEEEE. This CDR3 is built from 14 residues. V was pared by 2 bases and J by 3 bases, with 12 bases between. The DNA for the CDR3 is TGTGCCAGCAGCTTACAGGCGGAAGACTACGAGCAGTACGTC. This encodes CASSLQAEDYEQYV.

The CDR3 loop is CASSPRPRETQYF. The DNA for the CDR3 is TGTGCCAGCAGCCCTCGACCAAGAGAGACCCAGTACTTC. The gene calls are TRBV7-2 and TRBJ2-5; D gene uncertain. Germline V gene sequence: CDR1 SGHTA, CDR2 FQGNSA. Trimming cost V 5 bases and J 4 bases, with 11 bases left between them. The CDR3 contains 13 residues. The complete variable domain, with remaining parts taken from reference TRBV7-2 and TRBJ2-5, reads GAGVSQSPSNKVTEKGKDVELRCDPISGHTALYWYRQSLGQGLEFLIYFQGNSAPDKSGLPSDRFSAERTGGSVSTLTIQRTQQEDSAVYLCASSPRPRETQYFGPGTRLLVL.

The J gene is TRBJ2-2, the V gene TRBV5-1, with D maybe TRBD2 (6 bases). The CDR3 is 16 amino acids. V shed 0 bases and J shed 6 bases, with 15 bases lying between them. Germline CDR1 reads SGHRS; CDR2 reads YFSETQ. The CDR3 sequence is CASSLEGARGSGELFF. CDR3 nucleotides: TGCGCCAGCAGCTTGGAGGGTGCGCGGGGATCCGGGGAGCTGTTTTTT.

The V gene is TRBV6-2 or TRBV6-3, the J gene TRBJ2-7; D gene uncertain. Germline V gene data show CDR1 as MNHEY and CDR2 as SVGEGT. The CDR3 is 16 residues long. V dropped 2 bases and J dropped 0 bases, with 14 bases sitting between them. This chain's CDR3 is CASSYPDARSSYEQYV. CDR3 DNA: TGTGCCAGCAGTTACCCGGACGCCCGGAGCTCCTACGAGCAGTACGTC.

This chain uses TRBV2 with TRBJ1-1; D is ambiguous. Trimming left V 5 bases short and J 6 bases short, with 7 bases between. The CDR3 totals 11 residues. Per germline, CDR1 SNHLY and CDR2 FYNNEI. The CDR3 DNA sequence: TGTGCCAGCAGTCAAAGGGCTGAAGCTTTCTTT. This codes for CASSQRAEAFF.

The rearrangement joins TRBV4-2 to TRBJ1-2; D is uncertain. Germline V CDR1 and CDR2: LGHNA, YNFKEQ. CDR3 length: 14 amino acids. With 1 base removed from V and 0 bases from J, the gap between germline ends came to 6 bases. The CDR3 DNA follows: TGTGCCAGCAGCCAAGTAGACACTAACTATGGCTACACCTTC. Translating gives CASSQVDTNYGYTF.

A single count supports this clone. The chain's CDR3 is CASSARGVSYEQYV. CDR3 in DNA: TGTGCCAGCAGCGCGCGGGGGGTCTCCTACGAGCAGTACGTC. The V call is TRBV6-5, the J call TRBJ2-7; TRBD2 matches at 8 bases. This CDR3 is built from 14 residues. Germline V gene sequence: CDR1 MNHEY, CDR2 SVGAGI. With V trimmed by 6 bases and J by 0 bases, 4 bases remained unmatched.

About this clone: This CDR3 is also generated by other DNA sequences in the sample. The rearrangement joins TRBV18 to TRBJ1-5, with D possibly matching TRBD1 (5 bases). The ends were cut back, 6 bases at V and 5 bases at J, with 11 bases in the middle. Per germline, CDR1 KGHSH and CDR2 LQKENI. This CDR3 has 13 amino acids. CDR3 in amino acids: CASSPGRDQPQHF. Written as DNA, the CDR3 is TGTGCCAGCTCTCCGGGACGGGATCAGCCCCAGCATTTT.

The rearrangement links TRBV7-3 to TRBJ1-1; 7 positions match TRBD1. J lost 4 bases, V lost 3 bases, and 5 bases had no gene match. The CDR3 contains 14 residues. The germline gives CDR1 SGHTA, CDR2 FQGTGA. This CDR3 is CASSFEGGPTEAFF. CDR3 bases: TGTGCCAGCAGCTTTGAAGGGGGCCCCACTGAAGCTTTCTTT.

This rearrangement joins TRBV7-3 to TRBJ2-2; D possibly uses TRBD1 or TRBD2 (5 bases each). Trimming took 5 bases from V and 2 from J, leaving 12 bases between them. Germline lookup yields CDR1 SGHTA and CDR2 FQGTGA. The CDR3 consists of 15 residues. CDR3 sequence: CASSQGTANTGELFF. The CDR3 DNA is TGTGCCAGCAGCCAAGGGACCGCCAACACCGGGGAGCTGTTTTTT.